This T cell receptor beta chain derives from a study of identical twins. The CDR3 sequence is 15 residues long. J lost 11 bases, V lost 3 bases, and 15 bases had no gene match. A universal primer site came from template switching; cDNA carried unique molecular identifiers. TCRdb used MiXCR to reprocess the 5' RACE reads, holding one entry per CDR3 protein. This table holds fewer than 250,000 distinct CDR3 sequences, more than 15% found once. This clonotype was counted a few times. The same data also went into a second study, on T cells expressing NK-cell markers.

The receptor was derived from a woman between 18 and 29 years old in good health. The V call is TRBV12-3 or TRBV12-4, the J call TRBJ1-1; 7 bases align to TRBD1. The sequencing input was CD8+ T cells sorted from blood. CDR3 loop: CASSFTPGTAIPAFF. The DNA of the CDR3 is TGTGCCAGCAGTTTCACCCCGGGGACAGCCATACCTGCTTTCTTT.